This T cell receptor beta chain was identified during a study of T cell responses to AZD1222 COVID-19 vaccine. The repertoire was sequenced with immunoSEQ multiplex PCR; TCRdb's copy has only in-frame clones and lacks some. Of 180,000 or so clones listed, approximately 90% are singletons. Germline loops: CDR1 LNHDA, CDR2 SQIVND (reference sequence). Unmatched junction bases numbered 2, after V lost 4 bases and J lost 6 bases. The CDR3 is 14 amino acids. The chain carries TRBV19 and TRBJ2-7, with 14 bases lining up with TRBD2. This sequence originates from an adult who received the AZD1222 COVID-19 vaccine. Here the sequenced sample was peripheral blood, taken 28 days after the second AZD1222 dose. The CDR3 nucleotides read TGTGCCAGTAGTAGGACTAGCGGGAGGCTCGAGCAGTACTTC. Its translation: CASSRTSGRLEQYF.